A selection of T cell receptor beta chains follows, all from one sample in a study of T cells after yellow fever vaccination. TCRdb re-derived calls from the 5' RACE reads in MiXCR, one entry per CDR3 protein. Of about 340,000 distinct CDR3 sequences in the sample, roughly 8.7% were seen once. The sample was PBMCs, taken on the day of the first yellow fever vaccination. These receptors came from a young man who received the YFV17D yellow fever vaccine. CDR3s include the opening cysteine and the closing phenylalanine or tryptophan. D genes are given only for firm matches. The size entry is marked missing in some rows and otherwise reads once, few, many or a size class.

V,D,size,J,CDR3,DNA
TRBV12-3/TRBV12-4,.,many,TRBJ2-2,CASSLARRQWGTGELFF,TGTGCCAGCAGTTTAGCGCGGCGACAGTGGGGGACCGGGGAGCTGTTTTTT
TRBV6-2/TRBV6-3,TRBD1,few,TRBJ1-5,CASSRRDRGREGWSNQPQHF,TGTGCCAGCAGCAGGCGGGACAGGGGGCGAGAGGGCTGGAGCAATCAGCCCCAGCATTTT
TRBV2,.,.,TRBJ1-1,CASSESRGRAFF,TGTGCCAGCAGTGAATCCAGGGGACGAGCTTTCTTT
TRBV11-3,.,.,TRBJ2-1,CASSFRDSGYNEQFF,TGTGCCAGCAGCTTCCGGGACAGCGGGTACAATGAGCAGTTCTTC
TRBV6-1,.,few,TRBJ1-2,CASSPEVGAYGYTF,TGTGCCAGCAGCCCGGAGGTGGGCGCCTATGGCTACACCTTC
TRBV5-6,.,.,TRBJ1-1,CASSLWGATNTEAFF,TGTGCCAGCAGCTTGTGGGGGGCCACGAACACTGAAGCTTTCTTT
TRBV5-1,.,.,TRBJ2-1,CASRPGRSPRGEQFF,TGCGCCAGCAGGCCCGGCAGGTCACCGAGGGGTGAGCAGTTCTTC
TRBV20-1,.,.,TRBJ2-2,CSARSGPGTRNTGELFF,TGCAGTGCTAGATCCGGGCCCGGGACAAGGAACACCGGGGAGCTGTTTTTT
TRBV29-1,.,few,TRBJ1-5,CSVAPGGGNQPQHF,TGCAGCGTAGCACCCGGGGGCGGCAATCAGCCCCAGCATTTT
TRBV5-4,.,few,TRBJ1-1,CASRSQANTEAFF,TGTGCCAGCAGGTCACAGGCGAACACTGAAGCTTTCTTT